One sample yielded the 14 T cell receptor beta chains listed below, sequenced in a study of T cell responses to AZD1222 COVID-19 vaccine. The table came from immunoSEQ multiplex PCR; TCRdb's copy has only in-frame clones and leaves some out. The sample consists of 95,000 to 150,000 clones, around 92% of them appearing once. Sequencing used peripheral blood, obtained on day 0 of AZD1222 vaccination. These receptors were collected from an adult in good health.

The CDR3 region has the DNA TGTGCCAGCAGCCCCGGACAGGGGGCGGTGAACACTGAAGCTTTCTTT. Translating gives CASSPGQGAVNTEAFF. V is TRBV7-2 and J is TRBJ1-1, with TRBD1 matching over 11 bases. Germline-derived CDR1 and CDR2 are SGHTA and FQGNSA. There are 16 residues in the CDR3. Trimming at V came to 5 bases and at J to 0 bases, leaving 5 bases not matched to a gene.

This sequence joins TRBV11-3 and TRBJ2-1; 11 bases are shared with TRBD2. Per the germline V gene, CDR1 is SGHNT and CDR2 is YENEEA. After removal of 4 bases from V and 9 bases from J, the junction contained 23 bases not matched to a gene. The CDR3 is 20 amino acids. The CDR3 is CASSSKSPSGRSFTIGEQFF. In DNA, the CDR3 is TGTGCCAGCAGCTCAAAATCGCCTAGCGGGAGGTCCTTTACAATTGGTGAGCAGTTCTTC.

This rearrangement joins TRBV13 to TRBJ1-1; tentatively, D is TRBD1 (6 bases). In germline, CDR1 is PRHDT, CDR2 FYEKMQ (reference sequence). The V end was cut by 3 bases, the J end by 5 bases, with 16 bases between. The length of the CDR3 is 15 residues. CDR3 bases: TGTGCCAGCAGCTTTGGTTTGGGGGGCGGTACTGAAGCTTTCTTT. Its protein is CASSFGLGGGTEAFF.

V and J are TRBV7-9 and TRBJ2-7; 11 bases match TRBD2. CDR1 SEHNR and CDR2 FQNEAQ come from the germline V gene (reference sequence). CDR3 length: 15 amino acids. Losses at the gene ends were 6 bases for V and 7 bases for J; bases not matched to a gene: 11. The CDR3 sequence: CASSPVASGGREQYF. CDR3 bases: TGTGCCAGCAGTCCCGTGGCTAGCGGGGGGCGGGAGCAGTACTTC.

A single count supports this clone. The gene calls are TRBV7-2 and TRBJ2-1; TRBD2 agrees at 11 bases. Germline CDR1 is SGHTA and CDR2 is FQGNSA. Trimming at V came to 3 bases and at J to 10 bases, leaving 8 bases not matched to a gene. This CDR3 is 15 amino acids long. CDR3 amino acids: CASSFGTSGLREQFF. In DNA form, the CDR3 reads TGTGCCAGCAGCTTCGGGACTAGCGGCCTTAGGGAGCAGTTCTTC.

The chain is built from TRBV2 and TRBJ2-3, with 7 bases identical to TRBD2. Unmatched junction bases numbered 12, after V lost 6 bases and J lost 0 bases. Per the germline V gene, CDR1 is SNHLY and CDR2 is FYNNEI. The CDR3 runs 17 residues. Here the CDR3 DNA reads TGTGCCAGCAGGGCCCGTGCCGGGGGGTTTAGCACAGATACGCAGTATTTT. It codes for CASRARAGGFSTDTQYF.

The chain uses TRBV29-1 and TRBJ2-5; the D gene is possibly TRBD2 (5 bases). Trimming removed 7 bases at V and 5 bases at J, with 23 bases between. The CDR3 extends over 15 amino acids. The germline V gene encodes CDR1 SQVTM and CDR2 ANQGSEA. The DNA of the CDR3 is TGCAGCGGTGCGGAGGACCCGGTGAGCAGGGAGACCCAGTACTTC. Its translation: CSGAEDPVSRETQYF.

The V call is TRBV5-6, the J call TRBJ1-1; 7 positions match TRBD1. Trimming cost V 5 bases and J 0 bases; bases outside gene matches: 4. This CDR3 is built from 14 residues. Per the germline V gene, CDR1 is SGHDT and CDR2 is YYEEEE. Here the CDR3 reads CASRRDRVNTEAFF. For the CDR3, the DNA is TGTGCCAGCAGGAGGGACAGAGTGAACACTGAAGCTTTCTTT.

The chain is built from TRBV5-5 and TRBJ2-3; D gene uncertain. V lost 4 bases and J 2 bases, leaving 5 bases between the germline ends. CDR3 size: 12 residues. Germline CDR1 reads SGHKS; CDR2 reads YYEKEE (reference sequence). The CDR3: CASSLITDTQYF. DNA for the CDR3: TGTGCCAGCAGCCTCATCACAGATACGCAGTATTTT. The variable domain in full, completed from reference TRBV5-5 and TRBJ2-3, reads DAGVTQSPTHLIKTRGQQVTLRCSPISGHKSVSWYQQVLGQGPQFIFQYYEKEERGRGNFPDRFSARQFPNYSSELNVNALLLGDSALYLCASSLITDTQYFGPGTRLTVL.

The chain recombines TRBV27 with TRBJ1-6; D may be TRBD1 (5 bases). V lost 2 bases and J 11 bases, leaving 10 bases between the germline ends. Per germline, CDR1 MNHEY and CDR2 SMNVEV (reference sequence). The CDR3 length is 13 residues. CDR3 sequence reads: CASSLGRGAPLHF. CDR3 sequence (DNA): TGTGCCAGCAGTTTAGGTCGGGGGGCACCCCTCCACTTT.

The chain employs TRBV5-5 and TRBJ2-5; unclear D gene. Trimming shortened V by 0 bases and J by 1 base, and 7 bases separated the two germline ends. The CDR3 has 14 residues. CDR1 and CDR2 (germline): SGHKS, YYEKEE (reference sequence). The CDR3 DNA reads TGTGCCAGCAGCTTGGGTTGGACCCAAGAGACCCAGTACTTC. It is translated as CASSLGWTQETQYF.

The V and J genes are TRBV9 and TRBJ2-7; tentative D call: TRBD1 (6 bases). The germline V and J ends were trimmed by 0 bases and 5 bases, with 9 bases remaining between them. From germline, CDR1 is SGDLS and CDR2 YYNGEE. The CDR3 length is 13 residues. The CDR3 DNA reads TGTGCCAGCAGCGTAGGGGACACCGACGAGCAGTACTTC. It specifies CASSVGDTDEQYF.

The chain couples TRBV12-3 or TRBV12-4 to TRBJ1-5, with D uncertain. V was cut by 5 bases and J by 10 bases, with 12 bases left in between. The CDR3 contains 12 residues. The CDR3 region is CASSPGTIPQHF. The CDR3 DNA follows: TGTGCCAGCAGTCCCGGAACGATACCCCAGCATTTT.

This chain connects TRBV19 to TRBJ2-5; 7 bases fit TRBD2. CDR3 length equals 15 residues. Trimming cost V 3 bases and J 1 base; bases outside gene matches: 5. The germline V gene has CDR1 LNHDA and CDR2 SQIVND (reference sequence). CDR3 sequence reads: CASSIGGGSQETQYF. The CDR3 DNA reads TGTGCCAGTAGTATTGGGGGAGGGAGCCAAGAGACCCAGTACTTC. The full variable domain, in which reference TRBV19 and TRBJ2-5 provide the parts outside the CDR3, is DGGITQSPKYLFRKEGQNVTLSCEQNLNHDAMYWYRQDPGQGLRLIYYSQIVNDFQKGDIAEGYSVSREKKESFPLTVTSAQKNPTAFYLCASSIGGGSQETQYFGPGTRLLVL.